The 25 T cell receptor beta chains listed next were all sequenced from one sample in a study of blood T cells in healthy people across ages. The authors ran a second PCR of about 7 to 12 cycles using a sample-barcoded 5' primer and a J-beta primer mix. Using its own MiXCR run on the 5' RACE reads, TCRdb lists one record per CDR3 protein. The sample has about 1.7 million distinct CDR3 sequences; 28% are singletons. Sequenced sample: blood. The receptors were gathered from a woman aged 25 to 39 in good health.

The chain has TRBV15 and TRBJ2-1, with D perhaps matching TRBD2 (5 bases). This CDR3 is 15 amino acids long. The germline V and J ends were trimmed by 3 bases and 7 bases, with 16 bases remaining between them. CDR1 and CDR2 from the germline V gene are LNHNV and YYDKDF (reference sequence). CDR3 amino acids: CATSSGLKERNEQFF. CDR3 nucleotide sequence: TGTGCCACCAGCAGTGGACTGAAGGAGAGGAATGAGCAGTTCTTC.

This clonotype has a handful of counts. This chain links TRBV3-1 with TRBJ2-7, with 10 bases identical to TRBD2. The V gene's germline CDR1 is LGHDT and CDR2 YNNKEL (reference sequence). Trimming removed 4 bases from V and 3 bases from J; junction bases left unmatched: 6. The CDR3 runs to 15 residues. Written as DNA, the CDR3 is TGTGCCAGCAGCCGATCTAGCGGGAGCCTCTACGAGCAGTACTTC. Its protein product is CASSRSSGSLYEQYF.

V is TRBV25-1 and J is TRBJ1-2, with D possibly matching TRBD1 (6 bases). This CDR3 has 17 residues. The V end lost 3 bases, the J end lost 7 bases, and 24 bases lay between the germline ends. Germline lookup yields CDR1 MGHDK and CDR2 SYGVNS. The DNA of the CDR3 is TGTGCCAGCAGTGATTTTGGCGGGGGCAGGCAGGAGCGTGGCTACACCTTC. Translation gives CASSDFGGGRQERGYTF.

This chain joins TRBV15 and TRBJ1-5; 8 positions match TRBD1. CDR3 length: 15 amino acids. Germline loops: CDR1 LNHNV, CDR2 YYDKDF (reference sequence). V shed 5 bases, J shed 2 bases, and the junction held 5 bases outside the gene matches. The CDR3 DNA reads as TGTGCCACCAGCCTTGGACAGGGAGGCAATCAGCCCCAGCATTTT. Its translation: CATSLGQGGNQPQHF.

The V and J genes are TRBV7-2 and TRBJ1-6; D remains unclear. Germline V gene data show CDR1 as SGHTA and CDR2 as FQGNSA. CDR3 length: 13 amino acids. Trimming took off 7 bases at V and 11 bases at J, with 15 bases between the two ends. This chain's CDR3 is CASTMSGGTPLHF. CDR3 bases: TGTGCCAGCACCATGTCAGGCGGGACACCCCTCCACTTT.

This clonotype turned up a few times. A junction boundary mismatches the germline segment, possibly from a read error. V usage is TRBV3-1 and J usage is TRBJ2-5; D is possibly TRBD1 (6 bases). Germline V gene lookup returns CDR1 LGHDT and CDR2 YNNKEL (reference sequence). The CDR3 has 11 residues. The CDR3 is CTSRGGETQYF. CDR3 in DNA: TGTACCAGCAGAGGGGGAGAGACCCAGTACTTC.

V usage is TRBV25-1 and J usage is TRBJ2-5; D tentatively reads TRBD1 or TRBD2 (5 bases each). The V and J ends lost 7 bases and 2 bases respectively, with 14 bases between them. Germline CDR1 is MGHDK and CDR2 is SYGVNS. The CDR3 length is 14 residues. The CDR3 nucleotides read TGTGCCAGCACCTCGGACACGGGACAAGAGACCCAGTACTTC. Translated, it gives CASTSDTGQETQYF.

This clonotype showed up just a few times. The gene calls are TRBV18 and TRBJ1-2; 8 positions agree with TRBD1. This CDR3 has 12 amino acids. The V and J ends lost 1 base and 9 bases, in that order; junction bases with no gene match: 1. CDR1 KGHSH and CDR2 LQKENI come from the germline V gene. The CDR3 DNA is TGTGCCAGCTCACCACGACAGGGGAGCTACACCTTC. Its translation is CASSPRQGSYTF. The variable domain in full, with the rest retrieved from reference TRBV18 and TRBJ1-2, is NAGVMQNPRHLVRRRGQEARLRCSPMKGHSHVYWYRQLPEEGLKFMVYLQKENIIDESGMPKERFSAEFPKEGPSILRIQQVVRGDSAAYFCASSPRQGSYTFGSGTRLTVV.

The chain combines TRBV7-9 with TRBJ1-1; tentatively, D is TRBD1 (5 bases). Trimming cost V 5 bases and J 2 bases, with 15 bases left between them. Germline values: CDR1 SEHNR, CDR2 FQNEAQ (reference sequence). The length of the CDR3 is 15 residues. The CDR3 nucleotides read TGTGCCAGCAGCCCCCTCCGGACACTCAACACTGAAGCTTTCTTT. As protein: CASSPLRTLNTEAFF.

This clonotype is a singleton in its sample. The J gene is TRBJ1-2, the V gene TRBV5-1; 7 bases align to TRBD1. Germline V gene data show CDR1 as SGHRS and CDR2 as YFSETQ. V dropped 3 bases and J dropped 7; count of bases not matched to a gene: 9. The CDR3 spans 14 residues. The CDR3 coding sequence is TGCGCCAGCAGCTGGACAAACCGGGACAGTGGCTACACCTTC. Protein sequence: CASSWTNRDSGYTF.

This chain joins TRBV7-9 and TRBJ2-1, with D unclear. The CDR3 runs to 15 residues. Germline V lookup: CDR1 SEHNR, CDR2 FQNEAQ (reference sequence). V was shortened by 2 bases and J by 5 bases, with 13 bases between the two germline ends. The CDR3 nucleotides read TGTGCCAGCAGCTTACTCGGCATTCAGAACAATGAGCAGTTCTTC. Amino acids: CASSLLGIQNNEQFF.

The J gene is TRBJ1-2, the V gene TRBV27; TRBD1 aligns across 7 bases. After removal of 4 bases from V and 7 bases from J, the junction contained 6 bases not matched to a gene. CDR1 MNHEY and CDR2 SMNVEV come from the germline V gene (reference sequence). The CDR3 length is 13 residues. CDR3 in DNA: TGTGCCAGCAGTTCCGCACAGGGGCTTGGCTACACCTTC. Amino acids: CASSSAQGLGYTF.

V is TRBV12-3 or TRBV12-4 and J is TRBJ2-3; weak D call: TRBD1 (5 bases). The CDR3 spans 13 residues. V dropped 7 bases and J dropped 4 bases, with 12 bases sitting between them. The CDR3 loop reads CASNRQSADTQYF. In DNA, the CDR3 is TGTGCCAGCAACCGACAGTCCGCAGATACGCAGTATTTT.

The genes are TRBV12-3 or TRBV12-4 and TRBJ1-5, with D maybe TRBD1 (5 bases). The CDR3 has 15 residues. V was cut by 3 bases and J by 5 bases, with 14 bases left in between. CDR3 residues: CASSFAGDKDQPQHF. The CDR3 coding sequence is TGTGCCAGCAGTTTCGCGGGGGATAAGGATCAGCCCCAGCATTTT.

For this clonotype: It may be a read error: a sequence one base away is much more abundant. V usage is TRBV28 and J usage is TRBJ2-5; TRBD1 aligns across 11 bases. The CDR3 covers 15 residues. Germline V gene lookup returns CDR1 MDHEN and CDR2 SYDVKM. V lost 5 bases to trimming and J lost 2 bases; unmatched junction nucleotides: 4. The CDR3 nucleotides are TGTGCCAGCAGTAGGAGGGACAGGGGGCAAGAGACCCAGTACTTC. Encoded protein: CASSRRDRGQETQYF. The variable domain in full, with the rest retrieved from reference TRBV28 and TRBJ2-5, is DVKVTQSSRYLVKRTGEKVFLECVQDMDHENMFWYRQDPGLGLRLIYFSYDVKMKEKGDIPEGYSVSREKKERFSLILESASTNQTSMYLCASSRRDRGQETQYFGPGTRLLVL.

CDR3 sequence reads: CSARRLAGGGETQYF. In DNA form, the CDR3 reads TGCAGTGCTAGACGGCTAGCGGGGGGTGGAGAGACCCAGTACTTC. The chain links TRBV20-1 to TRBJ2-5; 11 positions match TRBD2. Unmatched junction bases numbered 6, after V lost 2 bases and J lost 4 bases. The length of the CDR3 is 15 residues. CDR1 is DFQATT and CDR2 is SNEGSKA in the germline V gene (reference sequence).

V and J are TRBV24-1 and TRBJ2-1, with D unclear. Germline assignment: CDR1 KGHDR and CDR2 SFDVKD. V gave up 7 bases and J gave up 8 bases, with 14 bases separating them. This CDR3 comprises 13 residues. The CDR3 reads CATRVEASDEQFF. The CDR3, as DNA: TGTGCCACCAGGGTAGAAGCATCGGATGAGCAGTTCTTC.

This clonotype appeared many times. The rearrangement links TRBV5-5 to TRBJ2-1; D is perhaps TRBD1 (6 bases). The germline V and J ends were trimmed by 3 bases and 0 bases, with 16 bases remaining between them. In germline, CDR1 is SGHKS, CDR2 YYEKEE (reference sequence). The CDR3 runs to 17 residues. This CDR3 reads CASSWGQGSASYNEQFF. The DNA of the CDR3 is TGTGCCAGCAGCTGGGGCCAGGGGAGTGCCTCCTACAATGAGCAGTTCTTC.

This sequence joins TRBV20-1 and TRBJ2-7; 13 positions agree with TRBD2. The assigned J gene may be wrong: the sequence end matches TRBJ2-5 better. The CDR3 is 18 residues long. CDR1 is DFQATT, CDR2 SNEGSKA, per germline (reference sequence). CDR3 DNA sequence: TGCAGTGCTAGAGATACCGGACTAGCGGGAGTACCCGGGGGGACCCAGTACTTC. It encodes CSARDTGLAGVPGGTQYF.

The chain joins TRBV7-2 to TRBJ2-7, with D possibly TRBD2 on 6 matching bases. Trimming cost V 3 bases and J 2 bases, with 8 bases left between them. The germline V gene has CDR1 SGHTA and CDR2 FQGNSA. This CDR3 region has 13 residues. Here the CDR3 reads CASSLRRAYEQYF. The CDR3 DNA sequence: TGTGCCAGCAGCTTGCGGAGGGCCTACGAGCAGTACTTC.

Concerning this clonotype: A much larger clone differs from this one at a single base, so this may be a read error. The chain couples TRBV3-1 to TRBJ2-7; TRBD1 is a possible D gene (8 bases). CDR3 length: 14 residues. The germline CDR1 and CDR2 sequences are LGHDT and YNNKEL (reference sequence). Trimming removed 3 bases at V and 2 bases at J, with 11 bases between. CDR3 DNA: TGTGCCAGCAGCCACACAGGGGGGGCCTACGAGCAGTACTTC. Protein product: CASSHTGGAYEQYF.

This clonotype was seen many times. This chain connects TRBV18 to TRBJ2-1; 7 bases are a match to TRBD2. Trimming at V came to 5 bases and at J to 7 bases, leaving 5 bases not matched to a gene. Germline CDR1 and CDR2: KGHSH and LQKENI. This CDR3 is built from 13 residues. The DNA of the CDR3 is TGTGCCAGCTCATCGTACGGGGGGAATGAGCAGTTCTTC. Amino acids: CASSSYGGNEQFF.

Regarding this clonotype: The junction does not match germline at one end; this may be a read error. V and J are TRBV6-1 and TRBJ2-7; perhaps TRBD2 as D (6 bases). Germline CDR1 reads MNHNS; CDR2 reads SASEGT. The CDR3 extends over 12 amino acids. The CDR3 region has the DNA TGTACCAGCAGTCAGGGAGGCTACGAGCAGTACTTC. Its translation is CTSSQGGYEQYF.

The chain links TRBV20-1 to TRBJ1-4, with D perhaps matching TRBD1 (6 bases). Trimming shortened V by 0 bases and J by 8 bases, and 16 bases separated the two germline ends. This CDR3 has 15 residues. Germline CDR1 and CDR2: DFQATT and SNEGSKA (reference sequence). As DNA, the CDR3 is TGCAGTGCTAGAGATGGCAGGGGTCCGGGCGAAAAACTGTTTTTT. Translation gives CSARDGRGPGEKLFF.

This clonotype was seen more than once but under ten times. The V and J genes are TRBV11-2 and TRBJ2-1; D might be TRBD1 (6 bases). The length of the CDR3 is 17 residues. Looked up from germline, CDR1 is SGHAT and CDR2 is FQNNGV. The V end was cut by 2 bases, the J end by 6 bases, with 20 bases between. CDR3 in DNA: TGTGCCAGCAGCTTAAACGGTTGGTGGCTGGGGGCCAATGAGCAGTTCTTC. As protein: CASSLNGWWLGANEQFF.